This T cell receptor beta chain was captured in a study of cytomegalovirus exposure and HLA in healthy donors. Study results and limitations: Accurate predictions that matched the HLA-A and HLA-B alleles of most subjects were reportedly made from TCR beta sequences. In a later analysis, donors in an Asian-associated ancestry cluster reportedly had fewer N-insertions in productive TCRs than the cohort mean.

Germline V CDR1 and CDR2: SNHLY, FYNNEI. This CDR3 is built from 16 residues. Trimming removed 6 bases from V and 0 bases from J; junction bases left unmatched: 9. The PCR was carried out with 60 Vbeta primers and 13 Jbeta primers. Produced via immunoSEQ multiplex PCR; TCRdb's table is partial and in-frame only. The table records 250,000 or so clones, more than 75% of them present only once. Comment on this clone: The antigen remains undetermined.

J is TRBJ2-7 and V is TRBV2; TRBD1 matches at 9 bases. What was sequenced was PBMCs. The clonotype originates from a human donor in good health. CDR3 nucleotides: TGTGCCAGCAGGGGTACCGGGACAGGGAGCTCCTACGAGCAGTACTTC. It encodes CASRGTGTGSSYEQYF.